This TCR beta chain was recovered during a study of blood T cells in healthy people across ages. Findings of the study overall: Naive T cell percentage showed a strong correlation with the diversity of TCR beta. From one million sequenced T cells, diversity estimates were lower bounds.

The CDR3 loop spans 15 amino acids. Germline CDR1 reads SEHNR; CDR2 reads FQNEAQ (reference sequence). The junction had 15 bases not matched to a gene; V was cut back by 7 bases and J by 10 bases. Points on this clonotype: Its target is unknown.

Sample-barcoded 5' priming and a J-beta primer mix drove a second PCR of about 6 to 12 cycles. All samples gave at least 2.5 million CDR3-containing paired-end reads. TCRdb itself ran the 5' RACE reads through MiXCR, one entry per CDR3 protein. Altogether fewer than 1,000,000 distinct CDR3 sequences are present, 40% to 50% being singletons, with the ten largest covering around 21%. This TCR derives from a man between 60 and 75 years old in good health. The chain carries TRBV7-9 and TRBJ2-1; 8 positions agree with TRBD1. The sequenced sample consisted of blood. In nucleotides, the CDR3 is TGTGCCAGCAACAACTTTGGGACAGGACGCAACGAGCAGTTCTTC. It specifies CASNNFGTGRNEQFF.